The clone carrying this T cell receptor (beta chain) was observed a handful of times. Its antigen remains unidentified. Prior to sequencing, the ViraFEST assay stimulated PBMC with viral peptide pools, which expanded the antigen-specific CD4+ T cells. A roughly ten-day culture period preceded the isolation of CD4+ T cells. By PCR, the person was confirmed to have had SARS-CoV-2 infection between March and December 2020. IL-2 medium supplanted half the medium on days 3 and 7. The data derive from a study of vaccination effects on CD4 cells after COVID-19. Study details: Among convalescent patients, two provided samples 16 days and one week before vaccination. Overall study results and limits: Clones arising from infection and from vaccination showed marked clonal contraction late after vaccination.

This CDR3 contains 14 residues. The V gene's germline CDR1 is SGHNT and CDR2 YENEEA. Trimming stripped 3 bases from V and 4 bases from J, with 10 bases between. This table comes from immunoSEQ multiplex PCR, and its TCRdb copy is limited to in-frame clones, with some not included. The table includes approximately 30,000 clones, approximately 72% detected once. The clonotype comes from a human donor who had a prior SARS-CoV-2 infection. The material sequenced was CD4+ T cells from PBMCs cultured with a peptide pool, taken before COVID-19 vaccination. V usage is TRBV11-3 and J usage is TRBJ2-1; D gene ambiguous. The CDR3 DNA sequence: TGTGCCAGCAGCTTGTTGGGGATATACAATGAGCAGTTCTTC. Protein: CASSLLGIYNEQFF. Drawing the rest from reference TRBV11-3 and TRBJ2-1, the complete variable domain is EAGVVQSPRYKIIEKKQPVAFWCNPISGHNTLYWYLQNLGQGPELLIRYENEEAVDDSQLPKDRFSAERLKGVDSTLKIQPAELGDSAVYLCASSLLGIYNEQFFGPGTRLTVL.